Presented here are 13 T cell receptor beta chains from one specimen sequenced in a study of shared clonotypes between healthy human individuals. Naive CD8 cells lacked CD45RO and underwent positive selection for CCR7, leaving out terminally differentiated effector memory CD45RA+ cells. TCRdb's copy holds only in-frame clones and misses some; the assay was immunoSEQ multiplex PCR. In the table there are more than 2 million clones, about 95% of which are singletons. The sample taken for sequencing was naive CD8+ T cells sorted from blood. These receptors originate from a man between 18 and 35 years old in good health.

This chain connects TRBV5-1 to TRBJ1-2, with D maybe TRBD1 (6 bases). This CDR3 contains 15 residues. Trimming cost V 3 bases and J 0 bases, with 12 bases left between them. The V gene's germline CDR1 is SGHRS and CDR2 YFSETQ. CDR3 bases: TGCGCCAGCAGCTCATCGGGACACTCTAACTATGGCTACACCTTC. It codes for CASSSSGHSNYGYTF.

The J gene is TRBJ1-3, the V gene TRBV5-1; D perhaps matches TRBD1 (5 bases). This CDR3 comprises 17 residues. Germline CDR1 SGHRS, CDR2 YFSETQ. V lost 4 bases, J lost 8 bases, and 25 bases lay in between. CDR3 sequence (DNA): TGCGCCAGCAGCGTGGGGATAGGCGGTCTACTAGGGGACACCATATATTTT. Translating it yields CASSVGIGGLLGDTIYF. The complete variable domain, with remaining parts taken from reference TRBV5-1 and TRBJ1-3, reads KAGVTQTPRYLIKTRGQQVTLSCSPISGHRSVSWYQQTPGQGLQFLFEYFSETQRNKGNFPGRFSGRQFSNSRSEMNVSTLELGDSALYLCASSVGIGGLLGDTIYFGEGSWLTVV.

This sequence joins TRBV6-5 and TRBJ2-1, with 7 bases identical to TRBD2. This CDR3 is built from 16 residues. CDR1 and CDR2 from the germline V gene are MNHEY and SVGAGI. V lost 4 bases to trimming and J lost 4 bases; unmatched junction nucleotides: 10. The CDR3 region is CASSWGYSGSYNEQFF. CDR3 nucleotides: TGTGCCAGCAGTTGGGGATATAGCGGGTCGTACAATGAGCAGTTCTTC.

This clone showed up just once. V is TRBV5-1 and J is TRBJ2-3; 13 nucleotides line up with TRBD2. The germline CDR1 and CDR2 sequences are SGHRS and YFSETQ. The CDR3 contains 16 residues. After removal of 4 bases from V and 3 bases from J, the junction contained 5 bases not matched to a gene. The CDR3 DNA reads as TGCGCCAGCAGCGAGGGACTAGCGGGGCCAACAGATACGCAGTATTTT. This translates into CASSEGLAGPTDTQYF.

This rearrangement joins TRBV6-1 to TRBJ1-2; D is undetermined. The germline gives CDR1 MNHNS, CDR2 SASEGT. The CDR3 runs to 16 residues. Trimming cost V 0 bases and J 8 bases, with 19 bases left between them. The CDR3 DNA is TGTGCCAGCAGTGAAGCAAGCGAGGGTACCTCGGGGGGCTACACCTTC. It translates to CASSEASEGTSGGYTF.

J is TRBJ1-1 and V is TRBV9, with unresolved D. Germline-derived CDR1 and CDR2 are SGDLS and YYNGEE. The CDR3 consists of 13 residues. V dropped 4 bases and J dropped 4 bases, with 11 bases sitting between them. CDR3 nucleotides: TGTGCCAGCAGCCCATTTTATAGCACTGAAGCTTTCTTT. The encoded protein is CASSPFYSTEAFF.

The rearrangement links TRBV9 to TRBJ1-2; possibly TRBD1 for D (5 bases). Trimming left V 4 bases short and J 3 bases short, with 16 bases between. CDR3 length equals 15 residues. Per germline, CDR1 SGDLS and CDR2 YYNGEE. The CDR3 reads CASSLEGQDDYGYTF. The CDR3 nucleotides read TGTGCCAGCAGCTTGGAGGGGCAGGACGACTATGGCTACACCTTC. The full variable domain, completed using reference TRBV9 and TRBJ1-2, is DSGVTQTPKHLITATGQRVTLRCSPRSGDLSVYWYQQSLDQGLQFLIQYYNGEERAKGNILERFSAQQFPDLHSELNLSSLELGDSALYFCASSLEGQDDYGYTFGSGTRLTVV.

The chain employs TRBV11-2 and TRBJ2-7, with 10 bases aligning to TRBD2. This CDR3 contains 16 residues. V shed 4 bases and J 3 bases; nucleotides not matched to a gene: 9. Per the germline V gene, CDR1 is SGHAT and CDR2 is FQNNGV. In nucleotides, the CDR3 is TGTGCCAGCAGCTCAGGACTAGCGGAGACTTTCTACGAGCAGTACTTC. Its protein product is CASSSGLAETFYEQYF.

The CDR3 reads CASSEVPGNGYTF. CDR3 coding DNA: TGTGCCAGCAGTGAAGTCCCAGGAAATGGCTACACCTTC. The chain links TRBV2 to TRBJ1-2; D gene uncertain. CDR1 and CDR2 from the germline V gene are SNHLY and FYNNEI. The germline V and J ends were trimmed by 1 base and 6 bases, with 9 bases remaining between them. The CDR3 consists of 13 residues.

Here the CDR3 reads CASHFGGEGEAFF. The CDR3 DNA reads as TGTGCCAGCCATTTTGGGGGAGAGGGTGAAGCTTTCTTT. The chain joins TRBV27 to TRBJ1-1, with D possibly being TRBD1 (5 bases). CDR3 length equals 13 residues. Trimming removed 8 bases at V and 7 bases at J, with 17 bases between. Looked up from germline, CDR1 is MNHEY and CDR2 is SMNVEV (reference sequence).

The rearrangement joins TRBV19 to TRBJ1-2; D remains unclear. The V gene lost 0 bases and the J gene lost 13 bases, with 15 bases spanning the gap. Looked up from germline, CDR1 is LNHDA and CDR2 is SQIVND (reference sequence). The CDR3 spans 13 residues. CDR3 sequence (DNA): TGTGCCAGTAGTATAGATCTGGAGGGCTGGAGCACCTTC. As protein: CASSIDLEGWSTF.

The V call is TRBV7-9, the J call TRBJ2-5; D possibly uses TRBD1 or TRBD2 (5 bases each). Per the germline V gene, CDR1 is SEHNR and CDR2 is FQNEAQ (reference sequence). V was clipped by 7 bases and J by 5 bases, with 14 bases between them. This CDR3 spans 13 amino acids. The CDR3 region is CASTRGVEETQYF. Written as DNA, the CDR3 is TGTGCCAGCACTAGAGGGGTAGAGGAGACCCAGTACTTC.

The rearrangement joins TRBV28 to TRBJ2-1, with a possible D match to TRBD2 (5 bases). Germline V CDR1 and CDR2: MDHEN, SYDVKM. V was pared by 2 bases and J by 0 bases, with 14 bases between. The CDR3 is made up of 17 amino acids. The CDR3: CASSLLPTGSSYNEQFF. The CDR3, as DNA: TGTGCCAGCAGTTTACTCCCTACGGGGAGCTCCTACAATGAGCAGTTCTTC.